Listed below are T cell receptor beta chains from one sample, sequenced in a study of cytomegalovirus exposure and HLA in healthy donors. Clones were read by immunoSEQ multiplex PCR, and TCRdb kept only the in-frame ones, dropping some. Found here are about 110,000 clones, roughly 86% of them singletons; the top ten hold less than 2%. Sequencing used PBMCs. The receptors shown here come from a man aged 35 to 55 in good health and CMV-seronegative. The CDR3 runs from the conserved cysteine through the conserved F or W. Each record gives: J gene, V gene, clone size, D gene, CDR3 protein, CDR3 DNA. D genes are given only for firm matches. Where a row states a size, it is once, few, many or the class of an expanded clone; other rows omit it.

>TRBJ2-7|TRBV5-1|.|.
CASSSSGDPYEQYF
TGCGCCAGCAGCTCATCAGGGGACCCCTACGAGCAGTACTTC
>TRBJ2-5|TRBV9|.|TRBD2
CASSSGAETQYF
TGTGCCAGCTCTAGCGGGGCCGAGACCCAGTACTTC
>TRBJ1-1|TRBV5-4|.|TRBD1
CASSLYDRGRPEAFF
TGTGCCAGCAGCTTGTATGACAGGGGGCGACCTGAAGCTTTCTTT
>TRBJ1-2|TRBV10-3|.|.
CAISGGPMGYTF
TGTGCCATCAGTGGGGGGCCGATGGGCTACACCTTC
>TRBJ1-1|TRBV7-9|.|TRBD1
CASSSPDRGNTEAFF
TGTGCCAGCAGCTCCCCGGACAGGGGGAACACTGAAGCTTTCTTT
>TRBJ2-7|TRBV5-1|.|TRBD2
CASSSGLLSYEQYF
TGCGCCAGCAGCTCGGGACTACTCTCATACGAGCAGTACTTC
>TRBJ1-2|TRBV28|.|TRBD1
CASSRTGASYGYTF
TGTGCCAGCAGTCGGACAGGAGCATCCTATGGCTACACCTTC
>TRBJ1-2|TRBV15|.|.
CATSTPLGTAPNYGYTF
TGTGCCACCAGCACTCCCTTGGGCACAGCCCCAAACTATGGCTACACCTTC
>TRBJ1-1|TRBV28|.|TRBD1
CASSFGQGITNTEAFF
TGTGCCAGCAGTTTCGGACAGGGAATCACGAACACTGAAGCTTTCTTT
>TRBJ2-1|TRBV6-5|.|.
CASSAYNEQFF
TGTGCCAGCAGTGCGTACAATGAGCAGTTCTTC
>TRBJ2-7|TRBV21-1|.|.
CASSGTGADEQYF
TGTGCCAGCAGCGGGACAGGGGCCGACGAGCAGTACTTC
>TRBJ1-5|TRBV15|.|.
CATSRDRGEPQHF
TGTGCCACCAGCAGAGATAGGGGTGAGCCCCAGCATTTT
>TRBJ1-5|TRBV2|.|.
CASRQSSGSNQPQHF
TGTGCCAGCAGACAGAGTTCAGGGAGCAATCAGCCCCAGCATTTT
>TRBJ1-1|TRBV19|.|.
CASSITWAALNTEAFF
TGTGCCAGTAGTATAACCTGGGCAGCTCTGAACACTGAAGCTTTCTTT
>TRBJ2-7|TRBV5-1|.|TRBD1
CASSDTGESFSREQYF
TGCGCCAGCAGTGATACAGGGGAATCCTTTTCACGCGAGCAGTACTTC
>TRBJ2-1|TRBV28|.|TRBD1
CASSLTGGVRSYNEQFF
TGTGCCAGCAGTTTAACAGGGGGCGTTCGGTCCTACAATGAGCAGTTCTTC
>TRBJ2-7|TRBV4-1|.|TRBD2
CASCIVAGGREQYF
TGCGCCAGCTGCATAGTAGCGGGGGGGCGCGAGCAGTACTTC
>TRBJ2-1|TRBV5-1|.|TRBD2
CASSVSGGSNEQFF
TGCGCCAGCAGCGTAAGCGGGGGCTCCAATGAGCAGTTCTTC
>TRBJ1-2|TRBV9|.|.
CASSFPPRGGYTF
TGTGCCAGCAGCTTCCCCCCAAGAGGTGGCTACACCTTC
>TRBJ1-6|TRBV5-4|once|TRBD1
CASSRTGATTVSPLHF
TGTGCCAGCAGCCGCACAGGGGCCACAACGGTGTCACCCCTCCACTTT
>TRBJ2-3|TRBV7-2|.|.
CASSSAGTQYF
TGTGCCAGCAGCTCGGCGGGCACGCAGTATTTT
>TRBJ1-1|TRBV4-2|.|TRBD1
CASSLETGIGSEAFF
TGTGCCAGCAGCCTTGAGACAGGGATAGGAAGTGAAGCTTTCTTT
>TRBJ1-4|TRBV6-8|.|.
CASSSERQDHEKLFF
TGTGCCAGCAGTTCTGAGAGACAGGACCATGAAAAACTGTTTTTT
>TRBJ1-5|TRBV28|.|.
CASSWTVNQPQHF
TGTGCCAGCAGTTGGACAGTCAATCAGCCCCAGCATTTT
>TRBJ1-1|TRBV19|.|.
CATIGWRAFF
TGTGCCACCATAGGGTGGAGGGCTTTCTTT
>TRBJ1-2|TRBV11-2|.|TRBD1
CASSLGTGGAVYGYTF
TGTGCCAGCAGCTTGGGGACAGGGGGCGCGGTCTATGGCTACACCTTC
>TRBJ1-6|TRBV10-3|.|TRBD1
CAISERDREVSPLHF
TGTGCCATCAGTGAGAGAGACAGGGAGGTTTCACCCCTCCACTTT
>TRBJ2-2|TRBV7-2|.|TRBD2
CASSPSPASGGSNTGELFF
TGTGCCAGCAGCCCTAGTCCGGCTAGCGGGGGTTCGAACACCGGGGAGCTGTTTTTT
>TRBJ1-2|TRBV13|.|TRBD1
CASSLLRGVYGYTF
TGTGCCAGCAGCTTACTCAGGGGGGTCTATGGCTACACCTTC
>TRBJ2-1|TRBV6-4|.|.
CATRRGDNEQFF
TGTGCCACCCGGCGGGGTGACAATGAGCAGTTCTTC
>TRBJ1-2|TRBV16|.|TRBD1
CASSHRTGTSYTF
TGTGCCAGCAGCCACAGGACAGGGACAAGCTACACCTTC
>TRBJ2-1|TRBV7-8|once|TRBD2
CASSLGDPRGMTYNEQFF
TGTGCCAGCAGCTTAGGGGACCCGCGGGGGATGACCTACAATGAGCAGTTCTTC
>TRBJ2-2|TRBV7-8|.|.
CASSRGGGPLAGELFF
TGTGCCAGCAGCCGGGGTGGGGGCCCTCTCGCCGGGGAGCTGTTTTTT
>TRBJ2-3|TRBV4-2|.|TRBD2
CASSQDRLAGSNTDTQYF
TGTGCCAGCAGCCAAGATCGACTAGCGGGGTCTAACACAGATACGCAGTATTTT
>TRBJ2-7|TRBV10-2|.|TRBD2
CASSESGPAGGPTEQYF
TGCGCCAGCAGTGAGTCGGGGCCGGCGGGGGGACCTACCGAGCAGTACTTC
>TRBJ1-3|TRBV7-3|.|.
CASSLDGGSGNTIYF
TGTGCCAGCAGCTTAGACGGGGGGTCTGGAAACACCATATATTTT
>TRBJ1-5|TRBV28|once|.
CASSLGTLGNQPQHF
TGTGCCAGCAGCCTTGGGACTCTGGGGAATCAGCCCCAGCATTTT
>TRBJ2-4|TRBV10-1|.|TRBD2
CASTRCRLAGDKNIQYF
TGCGCCAGCACCCGATGCAGACTAGCGGGGGATAAAAACATTCAGTACTTC
>TRBJ1-1|TRBV7-2|.|.
CASRRTGLDTEAFF
TGTGCCAGCAGGAGAACAGGATTGGACACTGAAGCTTTCTTT
>TRBJ1-1|TRBV19|.|.
CASSPPGNTEAFF
TGTGCCAGTAGTCCCCCAGGGAACACTGAAGCTTTCTTT
>TRBJ1-1|TRBV5-3|.|TRBD1
CARRTGMNCTEAFF
TGTGCCAGAAGGACAGGGATGAATTGCACTGAAGCTTTCTTT
>TRBJ1-1|TRBV4-3|.|.
CASSQVASGEGEAFF
TGCGCCAGCAGCCAAGTGGCCTCAGGGGAAGGTGAAGCTTTCTTT